The entry below gives a single TCR beta chain sequence along with its context. V gave up 5 bases and J gave up 0 bases, with 8 bases separating them. This CDR3 is built from 14 residues. Per the germline V gene, CDR1 is MNHEY and CDR2 is SMNVEV (reference sequence). The entry originates in a study of T cell changes during pregnancy in multiple sclerosis. Libraries were prepared by immunoSEQ multiplex PCR; TCRdb keeps only in-frame clonotypes and omits some of them. The repertoire holds about 34,000 clones, with 70% to 90% as singletons. This chain uses TRBV27 with TRBJ1-3, with a possible D match to TRBD1 (6 bases). The sequence was collected from a female donor with multiple sclerosis, enrolled in a pregnancy study. The specimen comprised CD8+ T cells from peripheral blood mononuclear cells, sampled in the third trimester of pregnancy. The CDR3 is CASSPDSSGNTIYF. The CDR3 DNA reads TGTGCCAGCAGTCCGGACAGCTCTGGAAACACCATATATTTT.